This paragraph reports one T cell receptor beta chain. Antigen: not known. V was trimmed by 4 bases and J by 3 bases, leaving 14 bases between them. This CDR3 is 15 amino acids long. Germline CDR1 WNHNN, CDR2 SYGVQD (reference sequence). When sampled, the donors appeared nominally healthy, though they likely had unrecorded immune exposures. The data stem from a study of cytomegalovirus exposure and HLA in healthy donors. Study background: Earlier sequencing of 150 million to 200 million T cells yielded under 120 million unique TCR beta sequences. Overall study findings and caveats: Earlier analysis looked at TCR beta V segments, and most were productive about 90% or about 30% of the time.

The PCR had 60 Vbeta and 13 Jbeta primers. Assay used: immunoSEQ multiplex PCR; TCRdb lists only in-frame clones, some missing. The profile covers 110,000 to 150,000 clones, with 80% appearing a single time and 4.5% to 5.5% taken by the ten largest. This TCR was recovered from a man between 40 and 49 years old in good health and CMV-seronegative. The gene calls are TRBV10-1 and TRBJ2-3; D might be TRBD2 (6 bases). Sequencing was performed on PBMCs. CDR3 loop: CASSVNLGGTDTQYF. The CDR3 nucleotides are TGCGCCAGCAGTGTGAATCTGGGGGGAACAGATACGCAGTATTTT.